This T cell receptor (beta chain) was sequenced during a study of beta chain features in type 1 diabetes. A word on this clone: The antigen remains unidentified.

The study's findings and limits: Shorter TCRB CDR3s, moderately but significantly so, were found in Type 1 diabetes patients in all four CD4+ subsets.

V was clipped by 0 bases and J by 2 bases; unmatched bases: 4. Germline lookup yields CDR1 MGHRA and CDR2 YSYEKL. This CDR3 region has 16 residues. Expressed TCRB transcripts were sequenced after all isolated RNA was converted to cDNA. Method: immunoSEQ multiplex PCR; TCRdb's copy keeps in-frame clones and lacks some. This sample has hundreds of thousands of clones; over 12% occur once, and the top ten carry 0.03% to 0.04%. Input material: naive CD4+ T cells from blood. The source is a young man with type 1 diabetes. The chain employs TRBV4-1 and TRBJ2-7; 10 nucleotides align to TRBD2. The CDR3 coding sequence is TGCGCCAGCAGCCAAGATCTCAGCGGGAGGGCCTACGAGCAGTACTTC. Residues: CASSQDLSGRAYEQYF.